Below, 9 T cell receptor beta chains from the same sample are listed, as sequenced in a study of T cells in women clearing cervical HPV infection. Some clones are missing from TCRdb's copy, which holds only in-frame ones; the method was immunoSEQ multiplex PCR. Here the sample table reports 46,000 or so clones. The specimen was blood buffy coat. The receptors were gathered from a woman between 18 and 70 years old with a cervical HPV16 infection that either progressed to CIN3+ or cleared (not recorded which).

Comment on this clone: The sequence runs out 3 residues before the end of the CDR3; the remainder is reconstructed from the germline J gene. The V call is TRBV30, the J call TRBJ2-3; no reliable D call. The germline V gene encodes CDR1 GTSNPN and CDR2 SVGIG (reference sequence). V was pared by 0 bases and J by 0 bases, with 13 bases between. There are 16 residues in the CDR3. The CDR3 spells CAWSVPRVDSTDTQYF. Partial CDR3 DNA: TGTGCCTGGAGTGTCCCAAGGGTAGACAGCACAGATACG.

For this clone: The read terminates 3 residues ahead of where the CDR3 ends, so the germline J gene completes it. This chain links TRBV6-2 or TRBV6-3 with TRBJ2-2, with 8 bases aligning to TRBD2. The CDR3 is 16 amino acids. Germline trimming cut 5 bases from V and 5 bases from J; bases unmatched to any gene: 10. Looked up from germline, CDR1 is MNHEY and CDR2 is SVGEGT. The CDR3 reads CASSPLAGGWTGELFF. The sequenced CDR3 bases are TGTGCCAGCAGTCCCTTGGCGGGAGGTTGGACCGGGGAG.

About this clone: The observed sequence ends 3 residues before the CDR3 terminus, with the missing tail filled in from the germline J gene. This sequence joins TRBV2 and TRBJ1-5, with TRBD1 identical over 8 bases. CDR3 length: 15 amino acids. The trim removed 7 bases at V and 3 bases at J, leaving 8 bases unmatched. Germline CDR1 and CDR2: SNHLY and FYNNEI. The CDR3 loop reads CASTKGTGNNQPQHF. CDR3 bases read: TGTGCCAGCACTAAAGGGACAGGCAACAATCAGCCC.

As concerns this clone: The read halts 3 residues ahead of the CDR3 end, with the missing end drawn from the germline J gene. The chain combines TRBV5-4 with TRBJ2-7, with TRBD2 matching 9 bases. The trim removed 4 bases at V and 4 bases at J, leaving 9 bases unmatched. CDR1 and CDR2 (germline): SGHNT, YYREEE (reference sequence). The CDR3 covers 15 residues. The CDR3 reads CASSTIAGAGYEQYF. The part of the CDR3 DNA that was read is TGTGCCAGCAGCACGATAGCGGGAGCAGGGTACGAG. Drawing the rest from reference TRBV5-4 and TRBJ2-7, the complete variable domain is ETGVTQSPTHLIKTRGQQVTLRCSSQSGHNTVSWYQQALGQGPQFIFQYYREEENGRGNFPPRFSGLQFPNYSSELNVNALELDDSALYLCASSTIAGAGYEQYFGPGTRLTVT.

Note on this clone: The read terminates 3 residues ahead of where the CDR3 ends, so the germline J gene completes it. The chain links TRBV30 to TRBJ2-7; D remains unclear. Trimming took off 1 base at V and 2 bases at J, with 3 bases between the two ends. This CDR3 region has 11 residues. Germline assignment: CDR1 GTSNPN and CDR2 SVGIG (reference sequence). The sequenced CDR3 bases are TGTGCCTGGAGTGATACCTACGAG. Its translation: CAWSDTYE. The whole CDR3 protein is CAWSDTYEQYF.

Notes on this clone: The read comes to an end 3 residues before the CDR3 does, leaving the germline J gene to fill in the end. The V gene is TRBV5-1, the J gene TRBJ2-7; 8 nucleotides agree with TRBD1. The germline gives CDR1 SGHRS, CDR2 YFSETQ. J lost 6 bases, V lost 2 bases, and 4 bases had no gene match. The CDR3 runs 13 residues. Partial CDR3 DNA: TGCGCCAGCAGCTTTACAGGGGGAGCCGAG. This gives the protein CASSFTGGAE. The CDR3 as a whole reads CASSFTGGAEQYF.

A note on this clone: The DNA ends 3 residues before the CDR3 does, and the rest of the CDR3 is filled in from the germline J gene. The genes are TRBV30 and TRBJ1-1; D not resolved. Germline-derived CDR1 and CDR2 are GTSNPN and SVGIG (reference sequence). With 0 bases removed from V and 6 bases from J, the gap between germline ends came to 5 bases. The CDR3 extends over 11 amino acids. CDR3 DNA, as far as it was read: TGTGCCTGGAGTGTAGAGGCTGAA. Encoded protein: CAWSVEAE. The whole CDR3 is CAWSVEAEAFF. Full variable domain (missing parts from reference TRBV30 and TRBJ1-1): SQTIHQWPATLVQPVGSPLSLECTVEGTSNPNLYWYRQAAGRGLQLLFYSVGIGQISSEVPQNLSASRPQDRQFILSSKKLLLSDSGFYLCAWSVEAEAFFGQGTRLTVV.

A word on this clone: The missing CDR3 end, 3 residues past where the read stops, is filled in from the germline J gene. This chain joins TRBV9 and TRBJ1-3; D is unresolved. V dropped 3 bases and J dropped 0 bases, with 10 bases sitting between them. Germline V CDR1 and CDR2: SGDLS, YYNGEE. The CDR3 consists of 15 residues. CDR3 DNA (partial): TGTGCCAGCAGCGACTACCGGAGCTCTGGAAACACC. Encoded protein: CASSDYRSSGNT. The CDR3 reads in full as CASSDYRSSGNTIYF.

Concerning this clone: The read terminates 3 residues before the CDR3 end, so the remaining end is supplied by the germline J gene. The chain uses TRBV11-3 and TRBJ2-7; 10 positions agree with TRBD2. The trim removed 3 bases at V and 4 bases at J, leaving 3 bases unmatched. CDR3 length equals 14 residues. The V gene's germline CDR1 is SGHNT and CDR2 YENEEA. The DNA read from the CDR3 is TGTGCCAGCAGCTTGAGGACTAGCGGTTACGAG. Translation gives CASSLRTSGYE. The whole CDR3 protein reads CASSLRTSGYEQYF.